These T cell receptor beta chains were read from a single sample in a study of CD8 T cells in ankylosing spondylitis. TCRdb ran MiXCR on the 5' RACE reads and lists one entry per CDR3 protein. The top ten hold approximately 1.1% of the sample, which has 340,000 or so distinct CDR3 sequences, roughly 14% seen once. Sequencing was performed on blood, either unsorted or a sorted T cell fraction (not recorded which). These receptors came from a male donor with ankylosing spondylitis or in good health (not recorded which). The CDR3 runs from the conserved cysteine through the conserved F or W. A D gene is named only where the DNA matches it firmly. Some rows mark clone size as missing; the rest say once, few, many or name a class of expanded clone.

abundance	v_gene	d_gene	j_gene	CDR3aa	CDR3nt
many	TRBV20-1	NA	TRBJ1-6	CSARVPGSYNSPLHF	TGCAGTGCTAGAGTGCCCGGGAGTTATAATTCACCCCTCCACTTT
few	TRBV20-1	NA	TRBJ2-1	CSALPSRGRVVNEQFF	TGCAGTGCTCTCCCCTCCCGAGGCAGGGTAGTGAATGAGCAGTTCTTC
NA	TRBV21-1	NA	TRBJ2-2	CASSKVRGRAGELFF	TGTGCCAGCAGCAAAGTTCGGGGGCGTGCCGGGGAGCTGTTTTTT
NA	TRBV12-3/TRBV12-4	TRBD2	TRBJ2-3	CASSLTSRTDTQYF	TGTGCCAGCAGCCTGACTAGCCGAACAGATACGCAGTATTTT
NA	TRBV12-3/TRBV12-4	NA	TRBJ1-5	CASAESASNQPQHF	TGTGCCAGTGCGGAAAGTGCGAGCAATCAGCCCCAGCATTTT
few	TRBV6-5	NA	TRBJ1-5	CASSYPRGGQPQHF	TGTGCCAGCAGTTACCCCCGGGGGGGACAGCCCCAGCATTTT
NA	TRBV20-1	NA	TRBJ2-2	CSATGGTGELFF	TGCAGTGCTACCGGAGGAACCGGGGAGCTGTTTTTT
NA	TRBV29-1	TRBD2	TRBJ2-1	CSVPKRDLYNEQFF	TGCAGCGTTCCCAAGCGGGACCTCTACAATGAGCAGTTCTTC
few	TRBV4-2	TRBD2	TRBJ2-1	CASSQISGGASYNEQFF	TGTGCCAGCAGCCAAATAAGCGGGGGGGCCTCCTACAATGAGCAGTTCTTC
NA	TRBV7-9	NA	TRBJ2-1	CASSLASGLEQFF	TGTGCCAGCAGCTTAGCTAGCGGCTTGGAGCAGTTCTTC
NA	TRBV6-2/TRBV6-3	TRBD2	TRBJ2-1	CASRRLALSYNEQFF	TGTGCCAGCAGGCGACTAGCTCTAAGTTACAATGAGCAGTTCTTC
few	TRBV20-1	NA	TRBJ1-1	CSASKGDTEAFF	TGCAGTGCTTCCAAGGGTGACACTGAAGCTTTCTTT
NA	TRBV5-5	NA	TRBJ1-4	CASSLRGLDEKLFF	TGTGCCAGCAGCTTGAGGGGGTTAGATGAAAAACTGTTTTTT
many	TRBV12-3/TRBV12-4	TRBD1	TRBJ1-6	CASSPGQVGNSPLHF	TGTGCCAGCAGTCCCGGACAGGTTGGGAATTCACCCCTCCACTTT
few	TRBV11-2	TRBD1	TRBJ2-5	CASSLFGTGGPETQYF	TGTGCCAGCAGCTTATTTGGGACAGGGGGTCCAGAGACCCAGTACTTC
few	TRBV6-1	NA	TRBJ1-2	CASSTSEGAPNYGYTF	TGTGCCAGCAGTACCTCCGAGGGCGCCCCTAACTATGGCTACACCTTC
NA	TRBV12-3/TRBV12-4	TRBD2	TRBJ2-5	CASSFQAGGGRETQYF	TGTGCCAGCAGTTTTCAAGCGGGGGGGGGAAGAGAAACCCAGTACTTC
many	TRBV20-1	NA	TRBJ2-7	CSARGAGTRSYEQYF	TGCAGTGCCAGGGGGGCCGGGACTCGCTCCTACGAGCAGTACTTC
NA	TRBV12-5	NA	TRBJ1-4	CASGFPPRSHATNEKLFF	TGTGCTAGTGGTTTTCCCCCACGGTCCCACGCAACTAATGAAAAACTGTTTTTT
NA	TRBV5-4	NA	TRBJ2-2	CASSADGTTNTGELFF	TGTGCCAGCAGCGCGGACGGTACCACGAACACCGGGGAGCTGTTTTTT
NA	TRBV28	TRBD2	TRBJ2-7	CASSYLGGKRSYEQYF	TGTGCCAGCAGTTACCTCGGGGGGAAGCGATCCTACGAGCAGTACTTC
NA	TRBV30	NA	TRBJ1-1	CAWDRGTEAFF	TGTGCCTGGGATAGGGGGACTGAAGCTTTCTTT
NA	TRBV20-1	TRBD2	TRBJ2-3	CSARGLRRGSSTDTQYF	TGCAGTGCTAGGGGACTCCGGCGGGGGTCTAGCACAGATACGCAGTATTTT
few	TRBV11-2	NA	TRBJ1-1	CASSLGSWDTEAFF	TGTGCCAGCAGCTTAGGGTCGTGGGACACTGAAGCTTTCTTT
NA	TRBV7-8	NA	TRBJ2-4	CASNRDGLAKNIQYF	TGTGCCAGCAATAGGGACGGACTAGCCAAAAACATTCAGTACTTC
few	TRBV20-1	TRBD2	TRBJ2-1	CSANLAGGSSYNEQFF	TGCAGTGCTAACTTAGCGGGAGGGAGCTCCTACAATGAGCAGTTCTTC
many	TRBV7-9	NA	TRBJ1-2	CASSLEVSLGYTF	TGTGCCAGCAGCTTAGAGGTGTCCCTGGGCTACACCTTC
NA	TRBV5-6	NA	TRBJ1-1	CASSSYGRHMNTEAFF	TGTGCCAGCAGCAGTTACGGACGCCACATGAACACTGAAGCTTTCTTT
few	TRBV12-3/TRBV12-4	NA	TRBJ2-1	CASLGVYEQFF	TGTGCCAGTTTAGGGGTCTATGAGCAGTTCTTC
many	TRBV24-1	NA	TRBJ2-7	CATSEKIGGEQYF	TGTGCCACCAGTGAGAAAATCGGAGGGGAGCAGTACTTC
NA	TRBV7-2	NA	TRBJ2-5	CASSLGTAETQYF	TGTGCCAGCAGCTTAGGGACGGCGGAGACCCAGTACTTC
few	TRBV27	NA	TRBJ2-5	CASASEEGGETQYF	TGTGCCAGTGCGTCGGAAGAGGGGGGGGAGACCCAGTACTTC
NA	TRBV10-3	NA	TRBJ2-7	CAISDGWGNEQYF	TGTGCCATCAGTGATGGGTGGGGGAACGAGCAGTACTTC
few	TRBV9	TRBD2	TRBJ2-1	CASIYGRENYNEQFF	TGTGCCAGCATATATGGGCGGGAGAATTACAATGAGCAGTTCTTC
few	TRBV6-2/TRBV6-3	TRBD2	TRBJ2-5	CASSSSGGSETQYF	TGTGCCAGCAGTTCAAGCGGGGGGTCGGAGACCCAGTACTTC
few	TRBV6-6	TRBD2	TRBJ2-7	CASTPPGRYEQYF	TGTGCCAGTACCCCTCCCGGGAGGTACGAGCAGTACTTC
NA	TRBV20-1	NA	TRBJ1-4	CSARDPQGQGKLFF	TGCAGTGCTAGAGATCCCCAGGGTCAGGGAAAACTGTTTTTT
NA	TRBV10-3	TRBD1	TRBJ2-7	CAISGRQGRGEQYF	TGTGCCATCAGTGGGCGACAGGGGAGAGGCGAGCAGTACTTC
NA	TRBV10-3	NA	TRBJ1-3	CAISEVTGNTIYF	TGTGCCATCAGTGAGGTAACTGGAAACACCATATATTTT
NA	TRBV12-3/TRBV12-4	NA	TRBJ1-5	CASREGTGLNQPQHF	TGTGCCAGCAGGGAGGGGACGGGACTGAATCAGCCCCAGCATTTT
once	TRBV10-3	NA	TRBJ2-7	CAISGGEAQTYEQYF	TGTGCCATCAGTGGGGGGGAGGCACAGACCTACGAGCAGTACTTC
few	TRBV12-3/TRBV12-4	NA	TRBJ2-3	CASRSPPDTQYF	TGTGCCAGCAGATCTCCCCCAGATACGCAGTATTTT